A single sample gave rise to the 2 T cell receptor beta chains below, sequenced in a study of blood T cell repertoires in COVID-19. Here immunoSEQ multiplex PCR was the method, and the copy in TCRdb shows in-frame clones only, minus some. The sample carries about 250,000 clones, about 83% recorded once. The sample taken for sequencing was peripheral blood. The receptors derive from a middle-aged man with active or convalescent COVID-19.

This clone was picked up many times. The rearrangement uses TRBV5-1 and TRBJ1-4; D is undetermined. The V gene lost 1 base and the J gene lost 0 bases, with 10 bases spanning the gap. The CDR3 has 16 amino acids. Germline CDR1 is SGHRS and CDR2 is YFSETQ. CDR3 coding DNA: TGCGCCAGCAGCTTGTCGGTGATTGCAACTAATGAAAAACTGTTTTTT. Amino acids: CASSLSVIATNEKLFF.

This clone has a count of ten or more. This chain joins TRBV27 and TRBJ2-3, with a tentative D call TRBD1 (5 bases). The CDR3 length is 15 residues. The V and J ends lost 5 bases and 3 bases respectively, with 15 bases between them. Germline V gene data show CDR1 as MNHEY and CDR2 as SMNVEV (reference sequence). In DNA, the CDR3 is TGTGCCAGCAGTCCTAAAGGGGCCTTTACAGATACGCAGTATTTT. Its protein is CASSPKGAFTDTQYF.